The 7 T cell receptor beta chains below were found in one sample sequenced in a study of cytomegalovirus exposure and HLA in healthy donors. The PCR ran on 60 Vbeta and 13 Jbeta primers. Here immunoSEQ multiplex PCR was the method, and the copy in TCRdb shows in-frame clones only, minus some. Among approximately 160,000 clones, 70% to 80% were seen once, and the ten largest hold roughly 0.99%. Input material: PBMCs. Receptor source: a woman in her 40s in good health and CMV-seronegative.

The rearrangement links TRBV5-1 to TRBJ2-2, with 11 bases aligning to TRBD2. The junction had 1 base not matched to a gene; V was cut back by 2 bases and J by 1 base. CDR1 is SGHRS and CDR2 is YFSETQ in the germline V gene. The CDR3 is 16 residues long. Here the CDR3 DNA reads TGCGCCAGCAGCTTCACTAGCGGGGGGAACACCGGGGAGCTGTTTTTT. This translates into CASSFTSGGNTGELFF.

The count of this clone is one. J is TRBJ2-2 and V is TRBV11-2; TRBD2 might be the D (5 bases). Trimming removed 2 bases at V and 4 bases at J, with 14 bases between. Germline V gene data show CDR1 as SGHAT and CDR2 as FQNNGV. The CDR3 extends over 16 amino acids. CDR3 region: CASSLIQQGSTGELFF. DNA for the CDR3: TGTGCCAGCAGCTTAATTCAGCAAGGGAGCACCGGGGAGCTGTTTTTT.

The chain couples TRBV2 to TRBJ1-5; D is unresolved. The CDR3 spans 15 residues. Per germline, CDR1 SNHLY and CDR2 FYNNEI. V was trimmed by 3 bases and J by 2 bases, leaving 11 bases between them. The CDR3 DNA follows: TGTGCCAGCAGTGACTACAGTCTTCGCAATCAGCCCCAGCATTTT. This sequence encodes CASSDYSLRNQPQHF.

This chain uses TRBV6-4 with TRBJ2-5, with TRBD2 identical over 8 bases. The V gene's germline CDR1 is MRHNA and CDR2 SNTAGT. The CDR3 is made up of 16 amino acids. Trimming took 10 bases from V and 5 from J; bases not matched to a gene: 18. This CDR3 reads CATNPGLESQLETQYF. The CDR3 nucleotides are TGTGCCACCAACCCGGGACTAGAGTCTCAATTGGAGACCCAGTACTTC.

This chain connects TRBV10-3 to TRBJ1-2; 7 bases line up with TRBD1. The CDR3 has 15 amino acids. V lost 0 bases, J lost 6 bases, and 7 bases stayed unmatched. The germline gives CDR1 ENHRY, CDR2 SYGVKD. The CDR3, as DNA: TGTGCCATCAGTGAGTCGACAGGGCCCCTAGATGGCTACACCTTC. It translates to CAISESTGPLDGYTF.

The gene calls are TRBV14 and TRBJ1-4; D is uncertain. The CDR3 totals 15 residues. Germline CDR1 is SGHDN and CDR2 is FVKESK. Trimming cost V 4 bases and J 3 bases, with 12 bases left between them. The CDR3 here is CASSPRTGSNEKLFF. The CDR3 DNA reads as TGTGCCAGCAGCCCAAGGACGGGGTCTAATGAAAAACTGTTTTTT. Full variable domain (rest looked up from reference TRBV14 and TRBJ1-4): EAGVTQFPSHSVIEKGQTVTLRCDPISGHDNLYWYRRVMGKEIKFLLHFVKESKQDESGMPNNRFLAERTGGTYSTLKVQPAELEDSGVYFCASSPRTGSNEKLFFGSGTQLSVL.

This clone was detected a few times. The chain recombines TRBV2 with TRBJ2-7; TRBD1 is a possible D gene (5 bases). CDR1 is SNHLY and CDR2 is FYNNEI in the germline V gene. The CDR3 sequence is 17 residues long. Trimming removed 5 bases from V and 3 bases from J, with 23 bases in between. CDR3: CASSSSWTFSENYEQYF. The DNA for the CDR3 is TGTGCCAGCAGTTCTTCTTGGACATTCAGTGAGAACTACGAGCAGTACTTC.